The sequence of this T cell receptor (beta chain) was determined in a study of T cell clones after liver transplantation (dated by TCRdb to between 2018 and 2021). At the level of the whole study: The samples were obtained from ITN030ST, a randomized trial that attempted immunosuppression withdrawal within 2 years after liver transplantation. Donor-reactive T cell clones were identified by TCRbeta sequencing following a pre-transplant mixed lymphocyte reaction and were subsequently tracked in post-transplant blood. As an antigen-independent comparator for donor-reactive sequences, third party-reactive TCRbeta sequences were also identified from pre-transplant MLRs. Of the eight recipients, three were HCV-positive, while the remaining recipients had been transplanted for non-autoimmune, non-viral indications. No induction therapy was given to the subjects, and standard immunosuppression was administered until randomization at 12-24 months post-transplant. Tolerance meant complete immunosuppression withdrawal for at least one year without liver enzymes rising beyond twice the upper limit of normal. Blood samples were collected pre-transplant, then pre-randomization ahead of withdrawal, and finally post-randomization once withdrawal had either been completed or failed. Of the 8 liver transplant recipients making up the studied cohort, 3 were classified as tolerant and 5 as non-tolerant. Study-level results and caveats: Because no allograft tissue specimens were available, donor-reactive T cells may have migrated into the graft instead of being deleted. In a couple of subjects, low numbers of available donor cells limited the measurable donor-reactive repertoire. Donor-reactive sequences declined more than third party-reactive ones, suggesting partial antigen-specific deletion unrelated to withdrawal success. The conclusions were considered preliminary, being limited by small, heterogeneous patient numbers and non-standardized post-transplant time points. Once repertoire turnover was taken into account, donor-reactive detection showed a significant reduction for CD4 in 7 of 8 subjects and for CD8 in 8 of 8. In most of the 8 subjects, regardless of tolerance or HCV status, circulating donor-reactive CD4 TCRbeta sequences dropped significantly post-transplant.

The germline V gene (reference sequence) specifies MNHEY as CDR1 and SMNVEV as CDR2. The CDR3 holds 14 amino acids from the cysteine to the phenylalanine. Solely the CDR3 DNA is kept, with 42 bases framed from the first base. V sheds 2 bases and J sheds 5 bases, leaving 13 bases between their ends. Unstimulated PBMCs, after thawing, were stained for CD3, CD4 and CD8 and then FACS-sorted into CD3+CD4+ and CD3+CD8+ populations. Each of the 8 studied subjects was randomized to immunosuppression withdrawal. The Qiagen DNeasy Blood and Tissue Kit was used for genomic DNA isolation. Using immunoSEQ, frozen genomic DNA was subjected to high-throughput TCRbeta CDR3 sequencing, a process that included PCR amplification, mapping, bias correction and internal controls. As for the authors' bioinformatics: Productive rearrangements were kept, and unique TCRbeta sequences were defined by CDR3 nucleotide sequence plus V and J gene. Donor-reactive sequences required at least 5-fold expansion in CFSE-low cells versus unstimulated pre-transplant cells and at least 0.01% frequency. Per-subject minimum frequency thresholds, based on the lowest-template unstimulated sample, ensured at least 90% detection power. Jensen-Shannon divergence between the top 1000 TCRbeta sequences after and before transplant was used to measure repertoire turnover. Changes in detection of donor-reactive sequences were tested with two-sided Fisher's exact tests. Sourced from immuneACCESS, this table was stored by TCRdb with only in-frame sequences that have V and J called. A share of the clones is absent; for the studies checked, an unresolved V gene accounts for under half, and the remainder has no known explanation. V, J and clone size are those of that table, while D and trimming were read from the DNA. This sample has around 51,000 clones in its table, and less than 90% of those were observed once. Jointly, the top ten make up about 15% of the sample.

In regard to this clone: Its recognized antigen is unknown. No much larger clone is present one base from it, and per-base qualities are unavailable.

The specimen comprised CD8+ T cells from blood, sampled 12 months after liver transplant. The receptor chain draws on TRBV27 and TRBJ2-7; matching of 6 bases hints at TRBD1 as the D gene. This TCR was sampled from a human patient who received a liver transplant. The graft donor may be the source of some T cells after a transplant. The CDR3 region reads CASSLGLGADEQYF. The nucleotides read TGTGCCAGCAGTTTAGGTTTGGGGGCGGACGAGCAGTACTTC.